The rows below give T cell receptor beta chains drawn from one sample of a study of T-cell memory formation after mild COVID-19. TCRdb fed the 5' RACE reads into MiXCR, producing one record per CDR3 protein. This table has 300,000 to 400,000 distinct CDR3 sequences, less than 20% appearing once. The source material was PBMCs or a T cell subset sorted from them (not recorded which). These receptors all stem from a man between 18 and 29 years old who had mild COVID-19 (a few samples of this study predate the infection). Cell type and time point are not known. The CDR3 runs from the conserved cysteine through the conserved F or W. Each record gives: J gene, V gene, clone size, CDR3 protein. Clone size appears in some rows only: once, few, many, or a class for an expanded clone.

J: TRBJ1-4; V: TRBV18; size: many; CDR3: CASSKRGYEKLFF
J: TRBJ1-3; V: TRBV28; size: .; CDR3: CASSLWPVVPGNTIYF
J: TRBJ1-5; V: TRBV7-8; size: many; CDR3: CASSPGTGASSDQPQHF
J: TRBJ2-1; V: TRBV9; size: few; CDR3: CASSVAGDLSYNEQFF
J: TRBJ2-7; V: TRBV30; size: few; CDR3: CAWSVLAGRSYEQYF
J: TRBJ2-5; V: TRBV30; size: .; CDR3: CAWNRGGGGETQYF
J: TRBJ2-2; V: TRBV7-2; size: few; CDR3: CASSRTSLGELFF
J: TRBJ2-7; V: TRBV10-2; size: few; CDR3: CASSEQLAGGPGEQYF
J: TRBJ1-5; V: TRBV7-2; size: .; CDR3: CASSLNRGDQPQHF
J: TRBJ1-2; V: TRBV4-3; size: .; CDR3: CASSQETGQQANYGYTF
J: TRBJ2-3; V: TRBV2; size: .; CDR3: CASSYGTGGFDTQYF
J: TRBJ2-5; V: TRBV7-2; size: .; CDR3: CASSRWVAGTETQYF
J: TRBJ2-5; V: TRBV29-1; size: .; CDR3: CSVKQGLETQYF